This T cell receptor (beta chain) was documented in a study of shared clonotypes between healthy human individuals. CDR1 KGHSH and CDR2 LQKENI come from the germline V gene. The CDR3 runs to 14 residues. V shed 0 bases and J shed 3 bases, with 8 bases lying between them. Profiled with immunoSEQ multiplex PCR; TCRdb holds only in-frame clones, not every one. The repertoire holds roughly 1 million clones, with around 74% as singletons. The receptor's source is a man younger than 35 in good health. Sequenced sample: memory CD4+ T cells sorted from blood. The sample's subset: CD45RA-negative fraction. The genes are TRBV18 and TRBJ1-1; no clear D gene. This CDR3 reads CASSPPIGYTEAFF. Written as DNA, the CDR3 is TGTGCCAGCTCACCACCCATCGGGTACACTGAAGCTTTCTTT.